The rows below give T cell receptor beta chains drawn from one sample of a study of long-term antiretroviral therapy in people with HIV. Sequencing was performed with immunoSEQ multiplex PCR; in TCRdb, only in-frame clones are kept and a portion is missing. The data contain tens of thousands of clones, about nine tenths of them seen just once; the ten biggest clones take up under 7.5%. Sequencing was performed on unsorted PBMCs, taken 1.8 years before starting antiretroviral therapy. All receptors derive from a woman aged 25 to 39 with HIV. Each CDR3 is given with its conserved first and last residue. D genes are given only for firm matches. Clone size is not always given. Where it is, it says once, few, many or a class for expanded clones.

j_call,d_call,clone_size,v_call,cdr3_nt,cdr3_aa
TRBJ1-4,NA,NA,TRBV5-6,TGTGCCAGCAGCCGGGGCGCACCTAATGAAAAACTGTTTTTT,CASSRGAPNEKLFF
TRBJ1-5,NA,NA,TRBV27,TGTGCCAGCAGCCAATCGTCTCCAGAACGTATTAGCAATCAGCCCCAGCATTTT,CASSQSSPERISNQPQHF
TRBJ1-6,NA,NA,TRBV7-2,TGTGCCAGCAGCCTAAGACCCCGCGGTCAGGGTCCGAATTCACCCCTCCACTTT,CASSLRPRGQGPNSPLHF
TRBJ2-3,NA,NA,TRBV9,TGTGCCAGCAGCGTACCTAGCAGGGATACGCAGTATTTT,CASSVPSRDTQYF
TRBJ1-6,TRBD1,NA,TRBV27,TGTGCCAGCATATCGAGGACAGGGGGGTCACCCCTCCACTTT,CASISRTGGSPLHF
TRBJ2-1,TRBD2,NA,TRBV4-1,TGCGCCAGCAGCCAAGCAAGGGAACTAGCGGGCGCTGGGAATGAGCAGTTCTTC,CASSQARELAGAGNEQFF
TRBJ1-2,NA,NA,TRBV6-1,TGTGCCAGCAGTGAAATGGCAGGGTATAGTGGCTACACCTTC,CASSEMAGYSGYTF
TRBJ2-1,TRBD2,NA,TRBV4-1,TGCGCCAGCAGCTCCCAATTGAGCGGGGGGTACAATGAGCAGTTCTTC,CASSSQLSGGYNEQFF
TRBJ1-1,NA,NA,TRBV2,TGTGCCAGCAGACCTCCCGGGACAAGGAACACTGAAGCTTTCTTT,CASRPPGTRNTEAFF
TRBJ2-5,TRBD1,NA,TRBV6-1,TGTGCCAGCAGTGAAGGGACAGGGTGGGAGACCCAGTACTTC,CASSEGTGWETQYF
TRBJ1-5,NA,NA,TRBV19,TGTGCCAGTAGTATAGTTTGGGCAGGGACGAATCAGCCCCAGCATTTT,CASSIVWAGTNQPQHF
TRBJ1-1,NA,NA,TRBV6-1,TGTGCCAGCAGTCTATCCGGAGGGAACACTGAAGCTTTCTTT,CASSLSGGNTEAFF
TRBJ1-2,NA,NA,TRBV19,TGTGCCAGTAGTATCTGGCCGAACTATGGCTACACCTTC,CASSIWPNYGYTF
TRBJ1-2,NA,NA,TRBV29-1,TGCAGCGTCCACAATGGCTACACCTTC,CSVHNGYTF
TRBJ2-1,TRBD2,few,TRBV7-2,TGTGCCAGCAGCTTAATAGCGGGGGTCTACAATGAGCAGTTCTTC,CASSLIAGVYNEQFF
TRBJ2-1,NA,NA,TRBV30,TGTGCCTGGACGCCCGACCACGGGGCAGGCAAGAGCGGGCAGTTCTTC,CAWTPDHGAGKSGQFF
TRBJ1-4,NA,NA,TRBV18,TGTGCCAGCTCACCCTTAGCAGGTGAAAAACTGTTTTTT,CASSPLAGEKLFF
TRBJ2-1,NA,NA,TRBV5-6,TGTGCCAGCAGCCACACAGGAACCATCTACAATGAGCAGTTCTTC,CASSHTGTIYNEQFF
TRBJ2-7,TRBD2,NA,TRBV5-4,TGTGCCAGCAGTCCCCACTCAGGGAGGGGTCCCTACGAGCAGTACTTC,CASSPHSGRGPYEQYF
TRBJ1-4,TRBD1,once,TRBV7-6,TGTGCCAGCAGCGATGGGACAGCGTCAACTAATGAAAAACTGTTTTTT,CASSDGTASTNEKLFF
TRBJ2-3,TRBD2,NA,TRBV19,TGTGCCAGTAGGTTTAGCGGGGGGGCGTATACGCAGTATTTT,CASRFSGGAYTQYF
TRBJ1-2,NA,NA,TRBV28,TGTGCCAGCATTGGGGGGAGGGGTGGAGGCTACACCTTC,CASIGGRGGGYTF
TRBJ2-7,NA,NA,TRBV6-1,TGTGCCAGCACCTCTAGACCTCCGGGTTACGAGCAGTACTTC,CASTSRPPGYEQYF
TRBJ1-6,TRBD1,NA,TRBV11-2,TGTGCCAGCAGCTCCCAACCCACAGGGGGCAAATATAATTCACCCCTCCACTTT,CASSSQPTGGKYNSPLHF
TRBJ1-2,NA,NA,TRBV19,TGTGCCAGTACCAAGAACCTCAGGGGCGGATTCTATGGCTACACCTTC,CASTKNLRGGFYGYTF
TRBJ2-2,TRBD1,NA,TRBV30,TGTGCCTGGAGCTTCACCCGACAGGGTGGCCCCGGGGAGCTGTTTTTT,CAWSFTRQGGPGELFF
TRBJ2-2,TRBD2,NA,TRBV5-4,TGTGCCAGCAGCTCCGGGACTAGTACTTCCGGGGAGCTGTTTTTT,CASSSGTSTSGELFF
TRBJ1-3,NA,NA,TRBV7-8,TGTGCCAGCAGCTCCCCCGCCCTTTTTTCTGGAAACACCATATATTTT,CASSSPALFSGNTIYF
TRBJ1-6,TRBD1,NA,TRBV10-3,TGTGCCATCAGGGGACAGAGCTCCTATAATTCACCCCTCCACTTT,CAIRGQSSYNSPLHF
TRBJ1-1,NA,NA,TRBV29-1,TGCAGCGTTGTTTATGGGGCTAACACTGAAGCTTTCTTT,CSVVYGANTEAFF
TRBJ2-3,NA,NA,TRBV30,TGTGCCTGGAGTGGAGGCGGCGGTTACCCAGCAGATACGCAGTATTTT,CAWSGGGGYPADTQYF
TRBJ2-5,TRBD1,NA,TRBV9,TGTGCCAGCAGCGCAGGACAGGGGGGGATTGGAGAGACCCAGTACTTC,CASSAGQGGIGETQYF
TRBJ1-1,TRBD1,NA,TRBV7-3,TGTGCCAGCAGCGAAACCACAGGGGGCACTGAAGCTTTCTTT,CASSETTGGTEAFF
TRBJ2-1,TRBD1,NA,TRBV19,TGTGCCAGTAGTATAGACCGCAGGGACAGGTTCTTC,CASSIDRRDRFF
TRBJ1-1,NA,NA,TRBV6-1,TGTGCCAGCAGTGGGGGTTGGGGGGAGGGAGAAAGAACTGAAGCTTTCTTT,CASSGGWGEGERTEAFF
TRBJ1-2,NA,NA,TRBV11-2,TGTGCCAGCAGAGCCCCGGGACTTGCCTATGGCTACACCTTC,CASRAPGLAYGYTF
TRBJ1-6,NA,NA,TRBV25-1,TGTGCCAGCAGTGAATCCCAGGGGAGGTCACCCCTCCACTTT,CASSESQGRSPLHF
TRBJ2-3,TRBD2,NA,TRBV7-9,TGTGCCAGCAGTTGGGGGGGTACCACAGATACGCAGTATTTT,CASSWGGTTDTQYF
TRBJ1-1,NA,NA,TRBV5-1,TGCGCCAGCAGCTTGAACACTGAAGCTTTCTTT,CASSLNTEAFF
TRBJ1-5,TRBD1,NA,TRBV6-5,TGTGCCAGCAGTAGAGACAGGGATCAGCCCCAGCATTTT,CASSRDRDQPQHF
TRBJ1-3,NA,NA,TRBV19,TGTGCCAGTTCCCTGGCGGGGGGCCGAGGAAACACCATATATTTT,CASSLAGGRGNTIYF
TRBJ2-7,NA,NA,TRBV10-3,TGTGCCATCAGTGAAGTAGGGACTCCCTACGAGCAGTACTTC,CAISEVGTPYEQYF
TRBJ1-2,NA,NA,TRBV10-3,TGTGCCATCAGGCAAGCAGGGTTGAACTATGGCTACACCTTC,CAIRQAGLNYGYTF
TRBJ2-1,NA,NA,TRBV4-1,TGCGCCAGCAGCCACCTTCTCTATGAGCAGTTCTTC,CASSHLLYEQFF
TRBJ2-7,NA,NA,TRBV29-1,TGCAGCGTTAAAGGATCAGGCTACGAGCAGTACTTC,CSVKGSGYEQYF
TRBJ1-3,NA,few,TRBV4-2,TGTGCCAGCAGCCAAGTTATAACTATCTCTGGAAACACCATATATTTT,CASSQVITISGNTIYF
TRBJ2-7,TRBD2,NA,TRBV11-1,TGTGCCAGCAGCTTGTGGGGGGGTTCGTACGAGCAGTACTTC,CASSLWGGSYEQYF
TRBJ1-4,NA,medium-sized,TRBV7-9,TGTGCCAGCAGCTTGGTGATCGGAGAAAAACTGTTTTTT,CASSLVIGEKLFF
TRBJ2-2,TRBD2,NA,TRBV4-2,TGTGCCAGCAGCCAGATTAGCGGGGGGTACGGTTGGACCGGGGAGCTGTTTTTT,CASSQISGGYGWTGELFF
TRBJ2-1,TRBD2,NA,TRBV12-5,TGTGCTAGTGGACTCAGCGGGGGGGCGACTAAACGCTCCTACAATGAGCAGTTCTTC,CASGLSGGATKRSYNEQFF
TRBJ2-3,NA,NA,TRBV7-2,TGTGCCAGCAGCTTAGACCACACAGATACGCAGTATTTT,CASSLDHTDTQYF
TRBJ2-1,TRBD2,NA,TRBV5-4,TGTGCCAGCAGCACCACTAGCGGCTCCTACAATGAGCAGTTCTTC,CASSTTSGSYNEQFF
TRBJ2-5,NA,once,TRBV12-2,TGTGCAAGTCGCCGCGCGGAAACAGGGAGCGCCCAAGAGACCCAGTACTTC,CASRRAETGSAQETQYF